The 32 T cell receptor beta chains below come from one sample, sequenced in a study of T cell repertoires in cytomegalovirus infection. Each CDR3 protein gets one entry after TCRdb re-called the reads with MiXCR. The sample lists 200,000 or so distinct CDR3 sequences; 35% to 45% were seen once. No antigens are known for them. The starting material was CD8+ T cells from cultured PBMCs, obtained from culture after CMV antigen stimulation. The origin of the receptors is a human donor in good health (CMV status not recorded). Some clones in this sample may be carry-over from other donors' samples.

There are many counts of this clonotype. This sequence joins TRBV7-9 and TRBJ2-3, with D perhaps matching TRBD2 (6 bases). Germline V gene data show CDR1 as SEHNR and CDR2 as FQNEAQ (reference sequence). The V and J ends lost 5 bases and 2 bases respectively, with 17 bases between them. This CDR3 spans 16 amino acids. CDR3 nucleotide sequence: TGTGCCAGCAGCGGACTACTTCGAGGGGTCACAGATACGCAGTATTTT. Residues: CASSGLLRGVTDTQYF.

As to this clonotype: The junction differs from germline at one of its ends, possibly a read error. The rearrangement uses TRBV6-5 and TRBJ2-7; D is undetermined. The CDR3 is made up of 16 amino acids. CDR1 is MNHEY, CDR2 SVGAGI, per germline. In DNA, the CDR3 is TGTGCCAACAGTTCCCGGACGGCCCTTACTGCTCGGGAGCAGTACTTC. Protein sequence: CANSSRTALTAREQYF.

This clonotype was detected a few times. The gene calls are TRBV11-2 and TRBJ2-1, with TRBD2 identical over 9 bases. V gave up 3 bases and J gave up 8 bases; unmatched junction bases: 5. Germline CDR1 SGHAT, CDR2 FQNNGV. The CDR3 extends over 14 amino acids. This CDR3 is CASSFSLAGDEQFF. The CDR3 coding sequence is TGTGCCAGCAGCTTCTCGTTAGCGGGGGATGAGCAGTTCTTC.

This chain uses TRBV7-3 with TRBJ2-6, with 10 bases lining up with TRBD1. The ends lost 5 bases at V and 0 bases at J; junction bases unmatched: 7. CDR1 is SGHTA, CDR2 FQGTGA, per germline. This CDR3 has 18 amino acids. In DNA, the CDR3 is TGTGCCAGCAGCGACCGGGACAGGGGCTCCTCTGGGGCCAACGTCCTGACTTTC. It translates to CASSDRDRGSSGANVLTF.

CDR3: CASSPGQGASHGYTF. The CDR3 region has the DNA TGTGCCAGCAGTCCCGGACAGGGAGCCTCCCATGGCTACACCTTC. The chain uses TRBV27 and TRBJ1-2; 8 bases align to TRBD1. The length of the CDR3 is 15 residues. Germline V gene data show CDR1 as MNHEY and CDR2 as SMNVEV (reference sequence). With V trimmed by 5 bases and J by 6 bases, 11 bases remained unmatched.

The chain uses TRBV5-6 and TRBJ2-7; maybe TRBD1 (6 bases). The CDR3 totals 12 residues. Germline CDR1 SGHDT, CDR2 YYEEEE. V was cut by 4 bases and J by 6 bases, with 11 bases left in between. The DNA for the CDR3 is TGTGCCAGCAGCATGGGGACAATCGAGCAGTACTTC. Its protein product is CASSMGTIEQYF.

This clonotype showed up just a few times. The rearrangement joins TRBV7-3 to TRBJ2-7; D is perhaps TRBD1 or TRBD2 (7 bases each). Between the trimmed V and J ends, which lost 3 bases and 2 bases, there was a span of 14 bases. The germline V gene encodes CDR1 SGHTA and CDR2 FQGTGA. The CDR3 extends over 15 amino acids. The CDR3 is CASSLGGGQTYEQYF. CDR3 sequence (DNA): TGTGCCAGCAGCTTGGGAGGGGGACAGACCTACGAGCAGTACTTC.

The rearrangement uses TRBV12-3 or TRBV12-4 and TRBJ1-4; perhaps TRBD1 as D (5 bases). This CDR3 comprises 15 residues. V shed 6 bases and J shed 12 bases, with 23 bases lying between them. The CDR3 bases are TGTGCCAGCAGCCCCGCCGGGACGGAGGCCGGGGAACTGTTTTTT. This gives the protein CASSPAGTEAGELFF.

This clonotype was seen repeatedly, ten times or more. This chain connects TRBV20-1 to TRBJ2-1, with no clear D. Trimming pared 0 bases from V and 4 bases from J, leaving 13 bases between. CDR1 is DFQATT, CDR2 SNEGSKA, per germline (reference sequence). CDR3 size: 15 residues. CDR3 sequence reads: CSARDQVGRYNEQFF. The CDR3 DNA follows: TGCAGTGCTAGAGATCAGGTTGGCAGGTACAATGAGCAGTTCTTC.

This clonotype was counted many times. This rearrangement joins TRBV5-1 to TRBJ2-1; 11 nucleotides align to TRBD2. The CDR3 sequence is 18 residues long. Losses at the gene ends were 2 bases for V and 3 bases for J; bases not matched to a gene: 10. Germline lookup yields CDR1 SGHRS and CDR2 YFSETQ. CDR3 protein: CASSLRQPGLADYNEQFF. The CDR3 DNA reads as TGCGCCAGCAGCTTACGGCAGCCGGGACTAGCGGACTACAATGAGCAGTTCTTC. The full variable domain, in which reference TRBV5-1 and TRBJ2-1 provide the parts outside the CDR3, is KAGVTQTPRYLIKTRGQQVTLSCSPISGHRSVSWYQQTPGQGLQFLFEYFSETQRNKGNFPGRFSGRQFSNSRSEMNVSTLELGDSALYLCASSLRQPGLADYNEQFFGPGTRLTVL.

The sample holds a few counts of this clonotype. V gene TRBV7-9 combines with J gene TRBJ1-2; no firm D call. Deletions cut 5 bases from V and 0 bases from J, with 16 bases between. The CDR3 covers 16 residues. Germline-derived CDR1 and CDR2 are SEHNR and FQNEAQ (reference sequence). CDR3 nucleotides: TGTGCCAGCAGCCCGGACCGGGGAATGGCTAACTATGGCTACACCTTC. It yields the protein CASSPDRGMANYGYTF.

This clonotype was observed a few times. CDR3 bases: TGCAGTGCGACCCTAGCGGAACTAGCCAAAAACATTCAGTACTTC. It specifies CSATLAELAKNIQYF. V gene TRBV20-1 combines with J gene TRBJ2-4; 7 nucleotides agree with TRBD2. V shed 6 bases and J 0 bases; nucleotides not matched to a gene: 8. The CDR3 consists of 15 residues. Germline V gene sequence: CDR1 DFQATT, CDR2 SNEGSKA (reference sequence).

This clonotype was observed a handful of times. This chain uses TRBV7-9 with TRBJ2-1, with TRBD2 matching over 7 bases. CDR1 and CDR2 from the germline V gene are SEHNR and FQNEAQ (reference sequence). The CDR3 loop spans 17 amino acids. The J segment lost 4 bases and the V segment lost 0 bases, leaving 9 bases of the junction unmatched. CDR3 amino acids: CASSLAKSGKRYNEQFF. The CDR3 DNA reads as TGTGCCAGCAGCTTAGCGAAAAGCGGGAAACGATACAATGAGCAGTTCTTC.

This chain links TRBV7-3 with TRBJ2-2, with TRBD1 matching 12 bases. Per germline, CDR1 SGHTA and CDR2 FQGTGA. This CDR3 is 17 amino acids long. Unmatched junction bases numbered 5, after V lost 2 bases and J lost 4 bases. The CDR3 is CASSLGDRGRVTGELFF. In DNA, the CDR3 is TGTGCCAGCAGCTTAGGGGACAGGGGGCGCGTCACCGGGGAGCTGTTTTTT.

The chain uses TRBV27 and TRBJ1-6; 8 nucleotides agree with TRBD1. The CDR3 is 14 amino acids. The V segment lost 5 bases and the J segment 8 bases; nucleotides outside the gene matches: 5. CDR1 is MNHEY, CDR2 SMNVEV, per germline (reference sequence). This CDR3 reads CASSTSGGYSPLHF. CDR3 nucleotide sequence: TGTGCCAGCAGTACGTCAGGGGGCTATTCACCCCTCCACTTT.

The V call is TRBV3-1, the J call TRBJ2-1; D is possibly TRBD1 or TRBD2 (6 bases each). Trimming left V 5 bases short and J 5 bases short, with 13 bases between. The CDR3 is 14 residues long. Germline V gene data show CDR1 as LGHDT and CDR2 as YNNKEL (reference sequence). CDR3 in amino acids: CASSDRRGDNEQFF. The CDR3 DNA sequence: TGTGCCAGCAGCGATCGAAGGGGGGACAATGAGCAGTTCTTC.

This clonotype is labeled as medium-sized. This chain links TRBV12-3 or TRBV12-4 with TRBJ1-1; D not resolved. This CDR3 is 14 amino acids long. Trimming shortened V by 1 base and J by 4 bases, and 10 bases separated the two germline ends. This CDR3 is CASSLGFRSTEAFF. Written as DNA, the CDR3 is TGTGCCAGCAGTTTAGGGTTCAGGAGCACTGAAGCTTTCTTT.

The chain carries TRBV10-2 and TRBJ1-6; the D gene is possibly TRBD1 (5 bases). CDR1 WSHSY and CDR2 SAAADI come from the germline V gene. With 2 bases removed from V and 5 bases from J, the gap between germline ends came to 28 bases. CDR3 size: 21 residues. The CDR3 loop is CASSETSFFGTPGRDNSPLHF. The CDR3, as DNA: TGCGCCAGCAGTGAGACTTCCTTTTTCGGGACTCCTGGCAGGGATAATTCACCCCTCCACTTT.

This rearrangement joins TRBV11-3 to TRBJ1-1; D uncertain. Germline lookup yields CDR1 SGHNT and CDR2 YENEEA. The CDR3 is 13 residues long. V lost 3 bases, J lost 8 bases, and 13 bases lay in between. Here the CDR3 reads CASSFIREKEAFF. The CDR3 DNA follows: TGTGCCAGCAGCTTTATACGGGAGAAAGAAGCTTTCTTT.

The chain couples TRBV12-3 or TRBV12-4 to TRBJ1-1; D gene ambiguous. With 7 bases removed from V and 0 bases from J, the gap between germline ends came to 15 bases. The CDR3 is 15 residues long. The CDR3 sequence is CASILPDGLNTEAFF. The CDR3 nucleotides read TGTGCCAGCATTCTACCCGACGGGTTGAACACTGAAGCTTTCTTT.

This clonotype was seen only a few times. This chain connects TRBV2 to TRBJ2-2, with D hard to call. Germline values: CDR1 SNHLY, CDR2 FYNNEI. This CDR3 contains 15 residues. V lost 11 bases, J lost 3 bases, and 19 bases lay in between. In DNA, the CDR3 is TGTGCCCGTCAGGCGTTTCGTGGGTACACCGGGGAGCTGTTTTTT. This encodes CARQAFRGYTGELFF.

The chain is built from TRBV20-1 and TRBJ2-7, with 11 bases that match TRBD2. The V gene's germline CDR1 is DFQATT and CDR2 SNEGSKA (reference sequence). Trimming cost V 0 bases and J 2 bases; bases outside gene matches: 6. There are 16 residues in the CDR3. As DNA, the CDR3 is TGCAGTGCTAGAGATCTCCTAGCGGGAGGAGCCTACGAGCAGTACTTC. It specifies CSARDLLAGGAYEQYF.

The gene calls are TRBV6-2 or TRBV6-3 and TRBJ2-1; weak D call: TRBD1 (5 bases). V lost 7 bases to trimming and J lost 7 bases, with 14 bases between them. CDR3 length: 13 amino acids. From germline, CDR1 is MNHEY and CDR2 SVGEGT. The CDR3 here is CASNLKRGNEQFF. The CDR3 coding sequence is TGTGCCAGCAACTTGAAAAGGGGAAATGAGCAGTTCTTC.

V and J are TRBV24-1 and TRBJ2-3; maybe TRBD2 (7 bases). The CDR3 sequence is 15 residues long. The V gene lost 4 bases and the J gene lost 0 bases, with 10 bases spanning the gap. Per germline, CDR1 KGHDR and CDR2 SFDVKD. CDR3 residues: CATSEGGHSTDTQYF. CDR3 bases: TGTGCCACCAGTGAGGGGGGGCATAGCACAGATACGCAGTATTTT.

V usage is TRBV20-1 and J usage is TRBJ1-1; 9 nucleotides match TRBD1. Trimming at V came to 6 bases and at J to 4 bases, leaving 9 bases not matched to a gene. Germline CDR1 reads DFQATT; CDR2 reads SNEGSKA (reference sequence). This CDR3 is 14 amino acids long. CDR3 amino acids: CSARMGQGGTEAFF. The CDR3 nucleotides read TGCAGTGCGCGGATGGGACAGGGAGGCACTGAAGCTTTCTTT.

This clonotype has a handful of counts. The V call is TRBV7-6, the J call TRBJ2-7, with TRBD2 identical over 10 bases. The germline gives CDR1 SGHVS, CDR2 FNYEAQ. Unmatched junction bases numbered 10, after V lost 5 bases and J lost 0 bases. The CDR3 totals 17 residues. CDR3 amino acids: CASSLHRTSGISYEQYF. CDR3 nucleotides: TGTGCCAGCAGCCTACACCGGACTAGCGGCATCTCCTACGAGCAGTACTTC.

This chain links TRBV27 with TRBJ1-4; possible D gene TRBD1, 5 bases. CDR3 size: 15 residues. Germline-derived CDR1 and CDR2 are MNHEY and SMNVEV (reference sequence). The V end lost 4 bases, the J end lost 5 bases, and 14 bases lay between the germline ends. CDR3 amino acids: CASSSPGTSNEKLFF. DNA for the CDR3: TGTGCCAGCAGTTCGCCCGGGACGTCAAATGAAAAACTGTTTTTT.

V and J are TRBV7-6 and TRBJ2-2; D is possibly TRBD1 or TRBD2 (5 bases each). Germline V gene lookup returns CDR1 SGHVS and CDR2 FNYEAQ. The V end lost 5 bases, the J end lost 3 bases, and 13 bases lay between the germline ends. The CDR3 contains 15 residues. CDR3 protein: CASSPRGLYTGELFF. CDR3 DNA sequence: TGTGCCAGCAGCCCCCGGGGCCTTTACACCGGGGAGCTGTTTTTT.

This chain joins TRBV11-2 and TRBJ1-1; D ambiguous. Trimming cost V 5 bases and J 4 bases, with 26 bases left between them. The length of the CDR3 is 18 residues. Germline V gene sequence: CDR1 SGHAT, CDR2 FQNNGV. The DNA of the CDR3 is TGTGCCAGCAGCCCGGGCTCTTGGGCCAGCGGGAAGGGCACTGAAGCTTTCTTT. It specifies CASSPGSWASGKGTEAFF.

The V call is TRBV9, the J call TRBJ2-2, with 8 bases that match TRBD1. The ends lost 4 bases at V and 6 bases at J; junction bases unmatched: 14. Germline CDR1 SGDLS, CDR2 YYNGEE. The CDR3 is 17 amino acids. CDR3: CASSPSSRTGKAGELFF. The DNA for the CDR3 is TGTGCCAGCAGCCCTAGCTCGAGGACAGGGAAGGCCGGGGAGCTGTTTTTT.

J is TRBJ1-1 and V is TRBV9; no firm D call. Germline assignment: CDR1 SGDLS and CDR2 YYNGEE. This CDR3 region has 13 residues. Trimming cost V 3 bases and J 4 bases, with 10 bases left between them. The CDR3 is CASSASGSTEAFF. CDR3 DNA: TGTGCCAGCAGCGCTAGTGGGAGCACTGAAGCTTTCTTT.

This clonotype was recorded a few times. The chain couples TRBV10-3 to TRBJ1-4, with D possibly TRBD1 on 5 matching bases. The ends were cut back, 2 bases at V and 7 bases at J, with 8 bases in the middle. The CDR3 is 13 amino acids. Germline CDR1 reads ENHRY; CDR2 reads SYGVKD. CDR3 nucleotide sequence: TGTGCCATCAGTGAGGACAGCGCTGAAAAACTGTTTTTT. Protein product: CAISEDSAEKLFF.